This T cell receptor beta chain was profiled in a study of blood T cell repertoires in COVID-19. The overall study: COVID-19 samples, acute and convalescent, were from the United States, Italy and Spain. PBMCs, B-cell-depleted T cells, or T cells provided the cDNA or gDNA that made up the material.

Germline V lookup: CDR1 MNHEY, CDR2 SVGEGT. This CDR3 spans 17 amino acids. The V gene end was trimmed by 0 bases and the J gene end by 3 bases; junction bases not matched to a gene: 8. Authors' processing steps: Reference gene primer amplification yielded estimated nucleated cell counts. Sequencing used immunoSEQ multiplex PCR; TCRdb keeps in-frame clones, though not all of them. For V, J and clone size, that table is used; D and trimming come from the DNA. The sample shows under 250,000 clones, approximately 80% of them seen only once. The rearrangement joins TRBV6-2 or TRBV6-3 to TRBJ2-1; 7 nucleotides match TRBD2. Sequenced sample: peripheral blood. The origin of this receptor is a human donor in a cohort sampled during active COVID-19. The CDR3 reads CASSYSPPSGLYNEQFF. In DNA, the CDR3 is TGTGCCAGCAGTTACTCCCCCCCTAGCGGACTCTACAATGAGCAGTTCTTC.